This TCR beta chain was retrieved from a study of cytomegalovirus exposure and HLA in healthy donors. Broader study findings: Subsequent analysis revealed that first-cohort TCR clusters tended to co-occur in the 120 validation repertoires.

Sequencing used immunoSEQ multiplex PCR; TCRdb keeps in-frame clones, though not all of them. The table includes a few hundred thousand clones, 86% detected once. This clone was detected only once. The antigen is undetermined. Sample: PBMCs. This TCR was recovered from a woman between 18 and 30 years old in good health and CMV-seronegative.

Here the CDR3 DNA reads TGTGCCAGTAGTATGACGTGGAGCCCCGAGACCCAGTACTTC. This encodes CASSMTWSPETQYF. The V gene is TRBV19, the J gene TRBJ2-5; D gene unclear. V was trimmed by 3 bases and J by 5 bases, leaving 13 bases between them. Germline V CDR1 and CDR2: LNHDA, SQIVND (reference sequence). This CDR3 region has 14 residues.